The clone carrying this T cell receptor beta chain was picked up one time. Two negative PCRs, clearance, or symptom resolution characterized the recovered Cohort 3 donors. Authors' methods: The assay estimated nucleated cells by amplifying reference gene primers. Assay: immunoSEQ multiplex PCR; the TCRdb copy retains only in-frame clones and omits some. The V and J calls and clone size are taken from that table; D and trimming were inferred from the DNA. The sample yields hundreds of thousands of clones, roughly 85% seen once. CDR1 is SGHTA, CDR2 FQGNSA, per germline. Trimming left V 4 bases short and J 9 bases short, with 18 bases between. The CDR3 totals 14 residues. These data are taken from a study of blood T cell repertoires in COVID-19.

The sequencing sample was made of PBMCs or T cells enriched from blood (not recorded which). This sequence originates from a man aged 40-55 years who had recovered from COVID-19. J is TRBJ2-5 and V is TRBV7-2; D is possibly TRBD2 (6 bases). The CDR3 nucleotides read TGTGCCAGCAGCTCAGGAGGGCAGGGACGGGCCCAGTACTTC. Translated, it gives CASSSGGQGRAQYF.